The 5 T cell receptor beta chains reported below all come from one sample, sequenced in a study of regulatory T cells in long-lasting Graves disease. Building the TCR beta libraries relied on iRepertoire HTBI primers, and CDR3 regions underwent Arm-PCR. TCRdb independently ran MiXCR on the multiplex PCR reads; one entry per CDR3 protein. The data hold 400,000 to 500,000 distinct CDR3 sequences, with roughly 21% observed a single time. Time point denoted: persistent/refractory GD, antithyroid drugs over 5 years with positive TRAb. RNA from PBMCs was the source of the TCR library. This material consisted of peripheral blood mononuclear cells (PBMCs), taken when the disease was refractory, from a patient treated with antithyroid drugs. These receptors all come from a female donor with Graves disease.

The sample holds a few counts of this clonotype. The chain combines TRBV6-5 with TRBJ1-1; tentative D call: TRBD1 (6 bases). The V and J ends lost 0 bases and 7 bases respectively, with 15 bases between them. The germline CDR1 and CDR2 sequences are MNHEY and SVGAGI. The CDR3 is 15 residues long. CDR3 residues: CASSYSHGQLDEAFF. The CDR3 bases are TGTGCCAGCAGTTACTCCCACGGACAGCTAGATGAAGCTTTCTTT.

The chain couples TRBV30 to TRBJ2-7; 9 bases align to TRBD1. Losses at the gene ends were 4 bases for V and 9 bases for J; bases not matched to a gene: 7. This CDR3 contains 12 residues. CDR1 is GTSNPN and CDR2 is SVGIG in the germline V gene (reference sequence). The CDR3 sequence: CAWTPGTGRQYF. CDR3 nucleotides: TGTGCCTGGACCCCCGGGACAGGGAGGCAGTACTTC.

In its sample, this clonotype was seen many times. The DNA of the CDR3 is TGTGCCACCAGCAGACAATGGGGGTCTTCTTACAATGAGCAGTTCTTC. The encoded protein is CATSRQWGSSYNEQFF. V and J are TRBV15 and TRBJ2-1, with D perhaps matching TRBD1 or TRBD2 (5 bases each). The CDR3 is made up of 16 amino acids. Trimming stripped 2 bases from V and 4 bases from J, with 15 bases between. Germline lookup yields CDR1 LNHNV and CDR2 YYDKDF (reference sequence).

This clonotype was found once. The chain uses TRBV7-2 and TRBJ1-3, with D unresolved. Deletions cut 2 bases from V and 0 bases from J, with 8 bases between. Germline loops: CDR1 SGHTA, CDR2 FQGNSA. The CDR3 sequence is 15 residues long. The chain's CDR3 is CASSLMRFSGNTIYF. CDR3 nucleotides: TGTGCCAGCAGCTTAATGAGATTCTCTGGAAACACCATATATTTT. Together with reference TRBV7-2 and TRBJ1-3, the CDR3 gives the full variable domain: GAGVSQSPSNKVTEKGKDVELRCDPISGHTALYWYRQSLGQGLEFLIYFQGNSAPDKSGLPSDRFSAERTGGSVSTLTIQRTQQEDSAVYLCASSLMRFSGNTIYFGEGSWLTVV.

This clonotype was picked up many times. The chain combines TRBV6-2 or TRBV6-3 with TRBJ2-4; maybe TRBD2 (6 bases). CDR3 length equals 14 residues. Between the trimmed V and J ends, which lost 4 bases and 8 bases, there was a span of 15 bases. CDR1 MNHEY and CDR2 SVGEGT come from the germline V gene. The CDR3 sequence: CASSSPDWEDIQYF. The CDR3 DNA follows: TGTGCCAGCAGTTCCCCCGACTGGGAGGACATTCAGTACTTC.